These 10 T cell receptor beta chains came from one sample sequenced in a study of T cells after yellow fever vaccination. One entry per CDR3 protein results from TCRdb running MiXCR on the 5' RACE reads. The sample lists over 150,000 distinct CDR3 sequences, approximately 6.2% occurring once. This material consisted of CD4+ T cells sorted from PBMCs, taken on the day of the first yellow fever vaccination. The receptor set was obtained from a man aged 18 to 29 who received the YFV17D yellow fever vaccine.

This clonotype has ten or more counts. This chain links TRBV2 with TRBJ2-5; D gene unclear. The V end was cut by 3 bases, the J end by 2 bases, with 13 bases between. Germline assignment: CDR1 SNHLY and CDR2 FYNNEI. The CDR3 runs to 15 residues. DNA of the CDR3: TGTGCCAGCAGTGATTTGGGTACTGGACAAGAGACCCAGTACTTC. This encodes CASSDLGTGQETQYF. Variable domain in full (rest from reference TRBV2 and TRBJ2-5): EPEVTQTPSHQVTQMGQEVILRCVPISNHLYFYWYRQILGQKVEFLVSFYNNEISEKSEIFDDQFSVERPDGSNFTLKIRSTKLEDSAMYFCASSDLGTGQETQYFGPGTRLLVL.

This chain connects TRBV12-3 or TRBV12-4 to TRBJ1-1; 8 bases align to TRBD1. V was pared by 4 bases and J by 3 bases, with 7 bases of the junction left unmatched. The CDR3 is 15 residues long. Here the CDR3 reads CASSSPRTGYTEAFF. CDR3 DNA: TGTGCCAGCAGTTCCCCTCGGACAGGGTACACTGAAGCTTTCTTT.

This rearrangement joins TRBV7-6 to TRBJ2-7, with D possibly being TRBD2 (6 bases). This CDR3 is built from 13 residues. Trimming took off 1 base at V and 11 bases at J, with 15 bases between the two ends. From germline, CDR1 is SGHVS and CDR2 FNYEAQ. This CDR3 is CASSLETREREYV. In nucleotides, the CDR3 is TGTGCCAGCAGCTTAGAGACCCGGGAGAGGGAGTACGTC.

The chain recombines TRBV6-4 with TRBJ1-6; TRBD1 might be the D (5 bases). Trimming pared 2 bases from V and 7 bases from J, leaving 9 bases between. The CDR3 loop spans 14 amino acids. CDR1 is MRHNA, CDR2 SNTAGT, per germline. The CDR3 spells CASSDGTGNSPLHF. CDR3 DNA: TGTGCCAGCAGTGACGGAACAGGCAATTCACCCCTCCACTTT.

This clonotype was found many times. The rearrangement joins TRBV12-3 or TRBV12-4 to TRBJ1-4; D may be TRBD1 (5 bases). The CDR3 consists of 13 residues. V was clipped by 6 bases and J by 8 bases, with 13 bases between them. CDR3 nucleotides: TGTGCCAGCAGACCACAGGAAAACGAAAAACTGTTTTTT. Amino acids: CASRPQENEKLFF.

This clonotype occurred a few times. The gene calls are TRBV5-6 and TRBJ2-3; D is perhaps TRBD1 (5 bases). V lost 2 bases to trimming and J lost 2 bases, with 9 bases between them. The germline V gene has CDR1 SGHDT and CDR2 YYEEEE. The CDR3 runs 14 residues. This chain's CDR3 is CASSLNRYTDTQYF. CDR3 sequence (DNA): TGTGCCAGCAGCTTAAACAGGTACACAGATACGCAGTATTTT.

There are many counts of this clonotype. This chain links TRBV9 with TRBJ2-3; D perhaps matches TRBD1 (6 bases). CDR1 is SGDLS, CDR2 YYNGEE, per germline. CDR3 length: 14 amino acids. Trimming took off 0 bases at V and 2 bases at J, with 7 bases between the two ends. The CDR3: CASSVGTATDTQYF. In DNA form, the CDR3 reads TGTGCCAGCAGCGTAGGGACAGCCACAGATACGCAGTATTTT.

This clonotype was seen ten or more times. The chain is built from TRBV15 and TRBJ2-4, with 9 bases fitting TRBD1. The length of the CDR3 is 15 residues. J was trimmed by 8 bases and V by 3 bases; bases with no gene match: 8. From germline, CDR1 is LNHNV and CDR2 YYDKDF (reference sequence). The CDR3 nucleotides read TGTGCCACCAGCAGGGAGACGACAGGGGGGGACATTCAGTACTTC. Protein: CATSRETTGGDIQYF.

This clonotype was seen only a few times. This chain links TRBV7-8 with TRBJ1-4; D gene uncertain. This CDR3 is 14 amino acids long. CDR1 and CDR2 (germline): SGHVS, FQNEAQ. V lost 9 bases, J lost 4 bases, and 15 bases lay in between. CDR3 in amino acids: CARVHPDHNEKLFF. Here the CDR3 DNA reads TGTGCCAGGGTACATCCGGATCATAATGAAAAACTGTTTTTT.

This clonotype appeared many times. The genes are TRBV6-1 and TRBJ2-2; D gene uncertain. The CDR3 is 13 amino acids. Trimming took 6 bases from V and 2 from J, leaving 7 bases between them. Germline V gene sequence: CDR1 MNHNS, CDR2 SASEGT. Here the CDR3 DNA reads TGTGCCAGCAGGGACGTTAACACCGGGGAGCTGTTTTTT. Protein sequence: CASRDVNTGELFF.